This T cell receptor beta chain was recovered during a study of cytomegalovirus exposure and HLA in healthy donors. Study conclusions and caveats: Several V segments, TRBV6-2 and TRBV6-3 among them, could not be told apart and were dropped. An analysis was carried out at a later point. It showed that HLA-associated TCR beta chains were more clonally expanded than equally common non-associated chains. Most TCR sequences proved rare, with some public TCRs found in many donors.

Germline CDR1 is SGHDT and CDR2 is YYEEEE. The CDR3 totals 14 residues. Trimming stripped 0 bases from V and 7 bases from J, with 14 bases between. As concerns this clone: Its matching antigen is unknown.

The PCR ran on 60 Vbeta and 13 Jbeta primers. The table came from immunoSEQ multiplex PCR; TCRdb's copy has only in-frame clones and leaves some out. Of 80,000 to 95,000 clones listed, around nine tenths are singletons. V is TRBV5-6 and J is TRBJ2-7; D is ambiguous. The sequenced sample consisted of PBMCs. The TCR comes from a man aged 25-40 years in good health and CMV-seropositive. CDR3 region: CASSLAGASREQYF. The DNA of the CDR3 is TGTGCCAGCAGCTTGGCCGGCGCGTCGAGGGAGCAGTACTTC.